A single sample gave rise to the 24 T cell receptor beta chains below, sequenced in a study of blood T cell repertoires in COVID-19. Method: immunoSEQ multiplex PCR; TCRdb's copy keeps in-frame clones and lacks some. The data contain fewer than 350,000 clones, approximately 83% of them singletons. Sequencing input: PBMCs or T cells enriched from blood (not recorded which). The receptors stem from a woman aged 40 to 49 with acute COVID-19.

This clone has only a few counts. V gene TRBV6-2 or TRBV6-3 combines with J gene TRBJ2-1; the match to TRBD2 covers 14 bases. Trimming took 1 base from V and 9 from J; bases not matched to a gene: 8. The CDR3 is 17 amino acids. CDR1 MNHEY and CDR2 SVGEGT come from the germline V gene. This CDR3 reads CASSYWHSGLAGGEQFF. Here the CDR3 DNA reads TGTGCCAGCAGTTACTGGCACAGCGGACTAGCGGGAGGTGAGCAGTTCTTC.

This clone was recorded once. V is TRBV5-8 and J is TRBJ1-3, with D tentatively TRBD1 (5 bases). Germline-derived CDR1 and CDR2 are SGHTS and YDEGEE. CDR3 length: 14 residues. Trimming stripped 5 bases from V and 2 bases from J, with 11 bases between. CDR3 amino acids: CASRGRQPGNTIYF. CDR3 in DNA: TGTGCCAGCAGAGGACGACAGCCTGGAAACACCATATATTTT.

This clone has a single count. This rearrangement joins TRBV4-2 to TRBJ1-4; 7 bases fit TRBD1. This CDR3 has 15 residues. CDR1 is LGHNA and CDR2 is YNFKEQ in the germline V gene. J was trimmed by 5 bases and V by 4 bases; bases with no gene match: 7. CDR3 sequence (DNA): TGTGCCAGCAGCCCCCAGTCGGGACAGAATGAAAAACTGTTTTTT. Encoded protein: CASSPQSGQNEKLFF.

This clone is a singleton in its sample. The chain recombines TRBV19 with TRBJ2-5; 15 bases are a match to TRBD2. This CDR3 is built from 13 residues. Per germline, CDR1 LNHDA and CDR2 SQIVND (reference sequence). The junction had 2 bases not matched to a gene; V was cut back by 8 bases and J by 7 bases. In DNA form, the CDR3 reads TGTGCCAGTGGGACTAGCGGGGGGACGACCCAGTACTTC. This codes for CASGTSGGTTQYF.

The V gene is TRBV6-1, the J gene TRBJ1-2, with D possibly matching TRBD1 (6 bases). V dropped 3 bases and J dropped 5 bases, with 13 bases sitting between them. The CDR3 contains 14 residues. CDR1 and CDR2 (germline): MNHNS, SASEGT. CDR3 sequence reads: CASSDRTVQYGYTF. In DNA form, the CDR3 reads TGTGCCAGCAGTGACAGGACAGTACAGTATGGCTACACCTTC.

The chain is built from TRBV28 and TRBJ2-1; 13 nucleotides agree with TRBD2. The CDR3 totals 16 residues. V dropped 4 bases and J dropped 9; count of bases not matched to a gene: 9. Germline CDR1 MDHEN, CDR2 SYDVKM. The CDR3 DNA sequence: TGTGCCAGCAGTTCATCGGGACTAGCGGGATGGGGTGAGCAGTTCTTC. Its translation is CASSSSGLAGWGEQFF.

The chain couples TRBV7-3 to TRBJ2-1; 13 bases align to TRBD2. The CDR3 totals 18 residues. CDR1 SGHTA and CDR2 FQGTGA come from the germline V gene. Trimming at V came to 4 bases and at J to 6 bases, leaving 12 bases not matched to a gene. CDR3 residues: CASSSYPGLAGSGNEQFF. The DNA of the CDR3 is TGTGCCAGCAGCTCGTACCCGGGACTAGCGGGATCGGGCAATGAGCAGTTCTTC. The full variable domain, with the rest looked up from reference TRBV7-3 and TRBJ2-1, is GAGVSQTPSNKVTEKGKYVELRCDPISGHTALYWYRQSLGQGPEFLIYFQGTGAADDSGLPNDRFFAVRPEGSVSTLKIQRTERGDSAVYLCASSSYPGLAGSGNEQFFGPGTRLTVL.

The chain recombines TRBV4-3 with TRBJ1-4, with no clear D. This CDR3 is built from 18 residues. V lost 0 bases and J 7 bases, leaving 21 bases between the germline ends. The V gene's germline CDR1 is LGHNA and CDR2 YSLEER. The CDR3 here is CASSQDPDLMIVGEKLFF. CDR3 coding DNA: TGCGCCAGCAGCCAAGATCCGGACTTGATGATAGTTGGTGAAAAACTGTTTTTT.

This chain joins TRBV11-3 and TRBJ2-1; 8 bases match TRBD1. Germline V gene data show CDR1 as SGHNT and CDR2 as YENEEA. The CDR3 loop spans 16 amino acids. Trimming cost V 0 bases and J 7 bases; bases outside gene matches: 8. The CDR3 coding sequence is TGTGCCAGCAGCTTAGAATCGGCAGGGGGCCAAAATGAGCAGTTCTTC. This translates into CASSLESAGGQNEQFF.

This chain uses TRBV15 with TRBJ1-5; 9 positions agree with TRBD1. Germline CDR1 LNHNV, CDR2 YYDKDF (reference sequence). V trimming: 3 bases; J trimming: 5 bases; junction bases outside the gene matches: 8. CDR3 size: 16 residues. Here the CDR3 reads CATSRFIGTGYQPQHF. For the CDR3, the DNA is TGTGCCACCAGCAGGTTCATCGGGACAGGGTATCAGCCCCAGCATTTT.

This chain joins TRBV6-5 and TRBJ1-4, with no clear D. Germline assignment: CDR1 MNHEY and CDR2 SVGAGI. CDR3 length: 12 amino acids. V gave up 6 bases and J gave up 5 bases, with 7 bases separating them. CDR3 in DNA: TGTGCCAGCAGACACCTCAATGAAAAACTGTTTTTT. Its translation: CASRHLNEKLFF.

The chain couples TRBV28 to TRBJ1-5; TRBD1 matches at 9 bases. The germline V gene has CDR1 MDHEN and CDR2 SYDVKM. Trimming cost V 10 bases and J 4 bases; bases outside gene matches: 14. The CDR3 consists of 16 residues. The CDR3 DNA follows: TGTGCCACCAAACAGACGGGACAGGGTCGAAATCAGCCCCAGCATTTT. It yields the protein CATKQTGQGRNQPQHF.

The chain recombines TRBV7-3 with TRBJ2-5; D is ambiguous. Trimming left V 1 base short and J 2 bases short, with 5 bases between. The CDR3 contains 13 residues. Germline CDR1 reads SGHTA; CDR2 reads FQGTGA. Here the CDR3 DNA reads TGTGCCAGCAGCTTAAGTCTGCAAGAGACCCAGTACTTC. It encodes CASSLSLQETQYF.

This rearrangement joins TRBV23-1 to TRBJ1-1; weak D call: TRBD1 (6 bases). TRBV23-1 is filed as an ORF, its function uncertain. This CDR3 is built from 19 residues. With 3 bases removed from V and 1 base from J, the gap between germline ends came to 24 bases. The CDR3 region is CASSQVGRWDTVRNTEAFF. Written as DNA, the CDR3 is TGCGCCAGCAGTCAGGTGGGACGATGGGACACGGTGAGGAACACTGAAGCTTTCTTT.

Here the CDR3 DNA reads TGCAGCGTAGACAGTGGTGGAAACACCATATATTTT. This gives the protein CSVDSGGNTIYF. J is TRBJ1-3 and V is TRBV29-1, with D perhaps matching TRBD1 (5 bases). Trimming removed 6 bases at V and 3 bases at J, with 9 bases between. The CDR3 has 12 amino acids. The germline V gene has CDR1 SQVTM and CDR2 ANQGSEA.

This clone was counted a single time. The rearrangement links TRBV3-1 (or the pseudogene TRBV3-2) to TRBJ1-2, with 8 nucleotides matching TRBD1. J gave up 4 bases and V 5 bases, and 9 bases lay outside the gene matches. The CDR3 loop spans 15 amino acids. CDR1 LGHDT and CDR2 YNNKEL come from the germline V gene (reference sequence). The CDR3 reads CASSFSPGTGYGYTF. The DNA of the CDR3 is TGTGCCAGCAGCTTTTCACCCGGGACAGGCTATGGCTACACCTTC.

This chain joins TRBV6-1 and TRBJ1-2; 8 nucleotides agree with TRBD1. This CDR3 has 18 residues. V dropped 3 bases and J dropped 4; count of bases not matched to a gene: 16. The germline gives CDR1 MNHNS, CDR2 SASEGT. CDR3 bases: TGTGCCAGCAGTGATACCGGACAGGGAGGGCGGGGTGTCTATGGCTACACCTTC. Its translation is CASSDTGQGGRGVYGYTF.

The CDR3 is CASSLNRGGAGSTDTQYF. The CDR3, as DNA: TGTGCCAGCAGCTTAAATAGAGGGGGGGCTGGGAGCACAGATACGCAGTATTTT. The chain recombines TRBV7-2 with TRBJ2-3; TRBD2 is a possible D gene (7 bases). The CDR3 covers 18 residues. Trimming shortened V by 2 bases and J by 0 bases, and 18 bases separated the two germline ends. Germline CDR1 is SGHTA and CDR2 is FQGNSA.

This clone was detected only a few times. The chain is built from TRBV29-1 and TRBJ2-5; D may be TRBD2 (5 bases). Trimming cost V 4 bases and J 7 bases, with 13 bases left between them. The CDR3 covers 12 residues. The germline V gene encodes CDR1 SQVTM and CDR2 ANQGSEA. CDR3 DNA: TGCAGCGTTGGGCTAGCCCCAGGGACCCAGTACTTC. It translates to CSVGLAPGTQYF.

This clone occurred a few times. The V call is TRBV6-2 or TRBV6-3, the J call TRBJ2-7; D is possibly TRBD1 (5 bases). The CDR3 consists of 14 residues. Germline CDR1 reads MNHEY; CDR2 reads SVGEGT. The germline V and J ends were trimmed by 0 bases and 1 base, with 7 bases remaining between them. CDR3: CASSYSTDSYEQYF. DNA for the CDR3: TGTGCCAGCAGTTACTCGACAGATTCCTACGAGCAGTACTTC.

This chain links TRBV7-8 with TRBJ1-6, with 8 nucleotides matching TRBD1. The V gene's germline CDR1 is SGHVS and CDR2 FQNEAQ. The V segment lost 5 bases and the J segment 8 bases; nucleotides outside the gene matches: 14. This CDR3 comprises 17 residues. The CDR3 region is CASSPRTGLMFDSPLHF. The CDR3 DNA reads TGTGCCAGCAGCCCACGGACAGGGTTGATGTTTGATTCACCCCTCCACTTT.

The V call is TRBV28, the J call TRBJ1-2; 8 bases are a match to TRBD1. This CDR3 is 16 amino acids long. V dropped 2 bases and J dropped 3; count of bases not matched to a gene: 8. Germline loops: CDR1 MDHEN, CDR2 SYDVKM. CDR3 bases: TGTGCCAGCAGTTTAGGGAGGGTGACAGGGGACTATGGCTACACCTTC. Its protein is CASSLGRVTGDYGYTF.

The J gene is TRBJ1-6, the V gene TRBV5-4; no clear D. Germline CDR1 and CDR2: SGHNT and YYREEE (reference sequence). The CDR3 covers 16 residues. The V and J ends lost 7 bases and 4 bases respectively, with 18 bases between them. Here the CDR3 DNA reads TGTGCCAGCCGCAAAACCGGTGGAGTATATAATTCACCCCTCCACTTT. Encoded protein: CASRKTGGVYNSPLHF. The variable domain in full, completed from reference TRBV5-4 and TRBJ1-6, reads ETGVTQSPTHLIKTRGQQVTLRCSSQSGHNTVSWYQQALGQGPQFIFQYYREEENGRGNFPPRFSGLQFPNYSSELNVNALELDDSALYLCASRKTGGVYNSPLHFGNGTRLTVT.

This chain uses TRBV28 with TRBJ1-1; 7 bases match TRBD1. V lost 9 bases to trimming and J lost 5 bases; unmatched junction nucleotides: 9. Germline CDR1 reads MDHEN; CDR2 reads SYDVKM. The CDR3 has 13 amino acids. The CDR3 loop reads CASSRGVGTEAFF. In DNA, the CDR3 is TGTGCCAGTAGCAGGGGGGTAGGAACTGAAGCTTTCTTT.